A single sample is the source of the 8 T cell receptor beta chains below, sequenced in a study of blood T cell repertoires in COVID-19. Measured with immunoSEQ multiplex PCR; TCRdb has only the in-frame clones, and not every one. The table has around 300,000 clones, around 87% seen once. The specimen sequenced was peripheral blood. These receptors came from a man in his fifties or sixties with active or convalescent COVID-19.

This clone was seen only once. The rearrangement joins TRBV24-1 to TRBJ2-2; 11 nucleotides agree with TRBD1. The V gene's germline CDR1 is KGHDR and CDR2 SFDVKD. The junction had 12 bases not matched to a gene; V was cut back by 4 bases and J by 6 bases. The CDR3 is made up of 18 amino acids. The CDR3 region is CATSDPGTGGRIAGELFF. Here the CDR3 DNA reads TGTGCCACCAGTGACCCCGGGACAGGGGGAAGGATCGCCGGGGAGCTGTTTTTT.

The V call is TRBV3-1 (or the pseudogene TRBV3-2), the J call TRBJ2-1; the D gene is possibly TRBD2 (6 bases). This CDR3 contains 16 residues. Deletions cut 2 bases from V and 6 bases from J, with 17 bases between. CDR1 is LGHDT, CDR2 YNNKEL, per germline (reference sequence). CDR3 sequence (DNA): TGTGCCAGCAGCCAACATTCGGGGGACGCAACCAATGAGCAGTTCTTC. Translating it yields CASSQHSGDATNEQFF.

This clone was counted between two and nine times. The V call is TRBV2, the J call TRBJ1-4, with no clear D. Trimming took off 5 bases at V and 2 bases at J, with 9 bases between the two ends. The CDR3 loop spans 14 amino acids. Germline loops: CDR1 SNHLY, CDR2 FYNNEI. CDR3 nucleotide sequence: TGTGCCAGCAGTAAGGGCGGGACTAATGAAAAACTGTTTTTT. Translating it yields CASSKGGTNEKLFF.

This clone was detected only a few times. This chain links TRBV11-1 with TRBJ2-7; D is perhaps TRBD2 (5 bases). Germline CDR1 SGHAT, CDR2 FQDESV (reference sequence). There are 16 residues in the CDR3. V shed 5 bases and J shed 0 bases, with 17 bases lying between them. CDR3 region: CASSRGTGISSYEQYF. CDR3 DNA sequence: TGTGCCAGCAGCCGAGGTACGGGGATTAGCTCCTACGAGCAGTACTTC.

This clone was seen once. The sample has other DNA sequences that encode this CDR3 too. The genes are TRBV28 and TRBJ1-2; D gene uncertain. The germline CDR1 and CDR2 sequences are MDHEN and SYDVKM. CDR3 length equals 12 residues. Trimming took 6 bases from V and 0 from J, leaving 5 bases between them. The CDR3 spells CASSSPNYGYTF. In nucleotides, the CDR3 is TGTGCCAGCAGCTCCCCTAACTATGGCTACACCTTC.

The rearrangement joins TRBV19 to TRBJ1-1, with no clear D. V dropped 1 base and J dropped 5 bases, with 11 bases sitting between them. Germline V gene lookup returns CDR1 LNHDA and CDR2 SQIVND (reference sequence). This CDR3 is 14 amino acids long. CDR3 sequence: CASSIVGQGTEAFF. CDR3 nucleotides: TGTGCCAGTAGTATAGTGGGCCAAGGAACTGAAGCTTTCTTT.

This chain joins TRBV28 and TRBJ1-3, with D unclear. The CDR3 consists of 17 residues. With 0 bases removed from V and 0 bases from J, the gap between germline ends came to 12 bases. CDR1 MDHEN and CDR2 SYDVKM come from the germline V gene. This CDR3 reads CASSLWTLTSSGNTIYF. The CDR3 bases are TGTGCCAGCAGTTTATGGACCTTAACTAGCTCTGGAAACACCATATATTTT.

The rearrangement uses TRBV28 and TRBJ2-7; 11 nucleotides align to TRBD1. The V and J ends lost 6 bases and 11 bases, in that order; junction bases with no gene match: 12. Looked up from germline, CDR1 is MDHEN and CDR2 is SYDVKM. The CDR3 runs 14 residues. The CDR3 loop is CASSGEPGQGGEYF. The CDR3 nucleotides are TGTGCCAGCAGCGGAGAACCGGGACAGGGGGGGGAGTACTTC.